This T cell receptor (beta chain) was captured in a study of blood T cell repertoires in COVID-19. Per the study methods: Estimated nucleated cell counts came from reference gene primer amplification. Here immunoSEQ multiplex PCR was the method, and the copy in TCRdb shows in-frame clones only, minus some. That table supplies the V and J calls and clone size; D and trimming were determined from the DNA. The table records about 250,000 clones, just over 85% of them present only once. Germline V gene sequence: CDR1 MDHEN, CDR2 SYDVKM. V lost 1 base, J lost 4 bases, and 5 bases lay in between. The CDR3 length is 12 residues. This clone appeared once. Different DNA sequences within this sample yield the same CDR3.

Sample: PBMCs or T cells enriched from blood (not recorded which). The chain recombines TRBV28 with TRBJ2-7, with D possibly matching TRBD1 (5 bases). The TCR comes from a man younger than 35 who had recovered from COVID-19. CDR3 region: CASSLSGYEQYF. The CDR3 DNA reads TGTGCCAGCAGTTTATCAGGGTACGAGCAGTACTTC.